One sample yielded the 32 T cell receptor beta chains listed below, sequenced in a study of T cell responses to AZD1222 COVID-19 vaccine. Repertoires were generated with immunoSEQ multiplex PCR, while TCRdb's copy carries only in-frame clones and drops some. The repertoire has about 150,000 clones, roughly 92% of them found once; the top ten carry over 0.95%. The input for sequencing was peripheral blood, taken on day 0 of AZD1222 vaccination. The receptors shown here come from an adult in good health.

A note on this clone: Additional DNA sequences in this sample encode the identical CDR3. The chain has TRBV2 and TRBJ2-5; TRBD2 agrees at 15 bases. Per germline, CDR1 SNHLY and CDR2 FYNNEI. The junction had 1 base not matched to a gene; V was cut back by 3 bases and J by 2 bases. CDR3 length equals 16 residues. CDR3: CASSEGLAGGQETQYF. Here the CDR3 DNA reads TGTGCCAGCAGTGAGGGACTAGCGGGGGGTCAAGAGACCCAGTACTTC.

The chain employs TRBV5-4 and TRBJ2-5; TRBD1 is a possible D gene (6 bases). Germline CDR1 is SGHNT and CDR2 is YYREEE (reference sequence). The CDR3 extends over 13 amino acids. Trimming left V 5 bases short and J 2 bases short, with 10 bases between. CDR3 residues: CASSPGQQETQYF. CDR3 nucleotide sequence: TGTGCCAGCAGTCCCGGACAGCAAGAGACCCAGTACTTC.

The chain combines TRBV6-5 with TRBJ2-5, with D hard to call. The germline V gene has CDR1 MNHEY and CDR2 SVGAGI. The CDR3 loop spans 13 amino acids. Trimming took 7 bases from V and 7 from J, leaving 16 bases between them. The CDR3 is CASTNGPSGTQYF. CDR3 in DNA: TGTGCCAGCACCAATGGCCCCTCGGGGACCCAGTACTTC.

The J gene is TRBJ2-5, the V gene TRBV3-1 (or the pseudogene TRBV3-2); 11 nucleotides match TRBD2. J gave up 0 bases and V 0 bases, and 6 bases lay outside the gene matches. The CDR3 is 18 residues long. The germline V gene has CDR1 LGHDT and CDR2 YNNKEL (reference sequence). The CDR3 spells CASSQEGTSGRYQETQYF. The CDR3 nucleotides are TGTGCCAGCAGCCAAGAAGGGACTAGCGGCCGGTACCAAGAGACCCAGTACTTC.

The V and J genes are TRBV2 and TRBJ2-2; D may be TRBD1 (6 bases). V was trimmed by 4 bases and J by 2 bases, leaving 11 bases between them. This CDR3 region has 15 residues. Per germline, CDR1 SNHLY and CDR2 FYNNEI. The CDR3 coding sequence is TGTGCCAGCAGTGGGGACACAAGTAACACCGGGGAGCTGTTTTTT. The encoded protein is CASSGDTSNTGELFF.

The V call is TRBV6-5, the J call TRBJ2-7; the D gene is possibly TRBD1 (5 bases). The CDR3 extends over 13 amino acids. V was clipped by 2 bases and J by 4 bases, with 9 bases between them. CDR1 and CDR2 from the germline V gene are MNHEY and SVGAGI. CDR3 in DNA: TGTGCCAGCAGTTACGGGGCAGGGTACGAGCAGTACGTC. As protein: CASSYGAGYEQYV.

V is TRBV19 and J is TRBJ1-5; D not certain. The germline V and J ends were trimmed by 3 bases and 6 bases, with 6 bases remaining between them. From germline, CDR1 is LNHDA and CDR2 SQIVND (reference sequence). The CDR3 runs to 12 residues. CDR3 nucleotide sequence: TGTGCCAGTAGTATCTGGCTTCAGCCCCAGCATTTT. Translating it yields CASSIWLQPQHF.

The J gene is TRBJ1-5, the V gene TRBV10-2; D gene unclear. Germline loops: CDR1 WSHSY, CDR2 SAAADI. Trimming took off 6 bases at V and 2 bases at J, with 8 bases between the two ends. The CDR3 extends over 13 amino acids. The CDR3 loop reads CASRNTGNQPQHF. The CDR3 DNA reads TGCGCCAGCAGGAATACCGGCAATCAGCCCCAGCATTTT.

The CDR3 is CASSCWTGRYEQYV. The DNA for the CDR3 is TGTGCCAGCAGCTGCTGGACAGGGAGGTACGAGCAGTACGTC. The rearrangement joins TRBV11-1 to TRBJ2-7, with 8 bases identical to TRBD1. V lost 4 bases, J lost 4 bases, and 6 bases stayed unmatched. Germline loops: CDR1 SGHAT, CDR2 FQDESV (reference sequence). This CDR3 region has 14 residues.

The rearrangement joins TRBV13 to TRBJ2-5; possibly TRBD1 for D (5 bases). This CDR3 spans 14 amino acids. V was clipped by 3 bases and J by 5 bases, with 13 bases between them. Germline V gene data show CDR1 as PRHDT and CDR2 as FYEKMQ (reference sequence). CDR3 sequence: CASSFPPRVETQYF. For the CDR3, the DNA is TGTGCCAGCAGCTTCCCGCCCAGGGTGGAGACCCAGTACTTC.

The rearrangement uses TRBV12-3 or TRBV12-4 and TRBJ1-1; maybe TRBD1 (6 bases). The CDR3 sequence is 12 residues long. The V gene lost 3 bases and the J gene lost 11 bases, with 13 bases spanning the gap. This chain's CDR3 is CASSFSGEQAFF. The CDR3, as DNA: TGTGCCAGCAGTTTCTCAGGGGAGCAGGCTTTCTTT.

The chain employs TRBV6-9 and TRBJ2-7, with 7 positions matching TRBD1. Looked up from germline, CDR1 is MNHGY and CDR2 is SVAAGI. V lost 4 bases and J lost 0; bases outside the gene matches: 6. The CDR3 length is 15 residues. The CDR3 protein is CASSSGTVSSYEQYV. The DNA of the CDR3 is TGTGCCAGCAGTTCCGGGACAGTGAGCTCCTACGAGCAGTACGTC.

The genes are TRBV4-1 and TRBJ1-1, with D perhaps matching TRBD1 (5 bases). The CDR3 extends over 15 amino acids. Germline V CDR1 and CDR2: MGHRA, YSYEKL. V was trimmed by 2 bases and J by 6 bases, leaving 16 bases between them. The chain's CDR3 is CASSQPSDQGPEAFF. The CDR3 DNA is TGCGCCAGCAGCCAACCATCTGACCAGGGCCCTGAAGCTTTCTTT.

The CDR3: CASRYAGPLSGEQYV. In DNA form, the CDR3 reads TGTGCCAGCAGATACGCGGGCCCCCTATCAGGGGAGCAGTACGTC. The rearrangement uses TRBV7-6 and TRBJ2-7, with D perhaps TRBD1 or TRBD2 (5 bases each). CDR1 SGHVS and CDR2 FNYEAQ come from the germline V gene. This CDR3 contains 15 residues. The V gene lost 6 bases and the J gene lost 7 bases, with 22 bases spanning the gap.

The chain uses TRBV19 and TRBJ1-1; the D gene is possibly TRBD1 (5 bases). The CDR3 totals 16 residues. Germline lookup yields CDR1 LNHDA and CDR2 SQIVND (reference sequence). V lost 2 bases and J 1 base, leaving 14 bases between the germline ends. CDR3 coding DNA: TGTGCCAGTAGTATATCGGCAGGGTTGACGAACACTGAAGCTTTCTTT. Protein product: CASSISAGLTNTEAFF.

The V call is TRBV4-1, the J call TRBJ2-1; weak D call: TRBD2 (6 bases). Trimming left V 2 bases short and J 0 bases short, with 26 bases between. The length of the CDR3 is 21 residues. The germline V gene encodes CDR1 MGHRA and CDR2 YSYEKL. The CDR3 loop is CASSQLLLLAGLLSSYNEQFF. The CDR3 bases are TGCGCCAGCAGCCAATTACTGTTACTTGCGGGACTTCTAAGCTCCTACAATGAGCAGTTCTTC.

This chain links TRBV27 with TRBJ1-6; D gene uncertain. The germline V and J ends were trimmed by 2 bases and 8 bases, with 7 bases remaining between them. In germline, CDR1 is MNHEY, CDR2 SMNVEV (reference sequence). This CDR3 is built from 13 residues. The CDR3 DNA sequence: TGTGCCAGCAGTTTAACAGCGTATTCACCCCTCCACTTT. Its protein is CASSLTAYSPLHF.

The count of this clone is one. V and J are TRBV19 and TRBJ1-1; perhaps TRBD1 as D (5 bases). The CDR3 is made up of 17 amino acids. V dropped 1 base and J dropped 4 bases, with 19 bases sitting between them. The germline V gene encodes CDR1 LNHDA and CDR2 SQIVND (reference sequence). The CDR3 coding sequence is TGTGCCAGTAGTATAGGGTGGAGTAGGCAGGGAGGCACTGAAGCTTTCTTT. It is translated as CASSIGWSRQGGTEAFF.

V gene TRBV6-5 combines with J gene TRBJ1-2; a weak D match, TRBD1 (6 bases). The CDR3 is 14 residues long. Germline CDR1 is MNHEY and CDR2 is SVGAGI. Trimming took 0 bases from V and 7 from J, leaving 12 bases between them. CDR3 in amino acids: CASSYSHRDSGYTF. The CDR3 region has the DNA TGTGCCAGCAGTTACTCCCACAGGGATAGTGGCTACACCTTC.

The chain combines TRBV18 with TRBJ1-4; tentatively, D is TRBD1 (5 bases). CDR1 and CDR2 (germline): KGHSH, LQKENI. The CDR3 runs to 14 residues. Between the trimmed V and J ends, which lost 3 bases and 5 bases, there was a span of 10 bases. The CDR3 DNA follows: TGTGCCAGCTCACCCTTACAGGCCAATGAAAAACTGTTTTTT. Its translation: CASSPLQANEKLFF.

The chain employs TRBV9 and TRBJ1-6; D unresolved. From germline, CDR1 is SGDLS and CDR2 YYNGEE. Trimming shortened V by 0 bases and J by 4 bases, and 14 bases separated the two germline ends. The CDR3 contains 17 residues. DNA for the CDR3: TGTGCCAGCAGCGTAGGGAGCAGAGTTACTTATAATTCACCCCTCCACTTT. This translates into CASSVGSRVTYNSPLHF. The complete variable domain, with remaining parts taken from reference TRBV9 and TRBJ1-6, reads DSGVTQTPKHLITATGQRVTLRCSPRSGDLSVYWYQQSLDQGLQFLIQYYNGEERAKGNILERFSAQQFPDLHSELNLSSLELGDSALYFCASSVGSRVTYNSPLHFGNGTRLTVT.

V and J are TRBV3-1 (or the pseudogene TRBV3-2) and TRBJ1-6, with D hard to call. This CDR3 spans 17 amino acids. Germline V lookup: CDR1 LGHDT, CDR2 YNNKEL (reference sequence). V gave up 1 base and J gave up 0 bases, with 10 bases separating them. This CDR3 is CASSQVLGSSYNSPLHF. In DNA, the CDR3 is TGTGCCAGCAGCCAAGTTCTAGGCAGCTCCTATAATTCACCCCTCCACTTT.

This rearrangement joins TRBV11-2 to TRBJ1-1; D might be TRBD1 (5 bases). The germline V and J ends were trimmed by 1 base and 7 bases, with 10 bases remaining between them. The CDR3 is 13 amino acids. Germline V lookup: CDR1 SGHAT, CDR2 FQNNGV. The DNA for the CDR3 is TGTGCCAGCAGCTTAGCGGGGGGAGGTGAAGCTTTCTTT. Its translation: CASSLAGGGEAFF.

This chain links TRBV3-1 (or the pseudogene TRBV3-2) with TRBJ1-5, with 8 bases aligning to TRBD1. The CDR3 sequence is 16 residues long. J was trimmed by 0 bases and V by 4 bases; bases with no gene match: 5. Per germline, CDR1 LGHDT and CDR2 YNNKEL (reference sequence). The CDR3 loop is CASSLQGGDSNQPQHF. The CDR3 DNA is TGTGCCAGCAGCCTACAGGGGGGAGATAGCAATCAGCCCCAGCATTTT.

The chain couples TRBV6-2 or TRBV6-3 to TRBJ2-7; 9 bases align to TRBD2. The J segment lost 7 bases and the V segment lost 5 bases, leaving 9 bases of the junction unmatched. The CDR3 is made up of 14 amino acids. CDR1 is MNHEY, CDR2 SVGEGT, per germline. CDR3 protein: CASSPIAGVGEQYV. The CDR3 nucleotides read TGTGCCAGCAGTCCGATAGCGGGAGTGGGGGAGCAGTACGTC.

The J gene is TRBJ1-1, the V gene TRBV9, with 9 bases matching TRBD1. Unmatched junction bases numbered 8, after V lost 3 bases and J lost 5 bases. Germline V lookup: CDR1 SGDLS, CDR2 YYNGEE. This CDR3 contains 15 residues. CDR3 region: CASSAAGTGLTEAFF. In nucleotides, the CDR3 is TGTGCCAGCAGCGCAGCCGGGACAGGGTTGACTGAAGCTTTCTTT.

The rearrangement uses TRBV11-3 and TRBJ2-5, with D perhaps given as TRBD1 or TRBD2 (5 bases each). This CDR3 region has 17 residues. The germline CDR1 and CDR2 sequences are SGHNT and YENEEA. The V gene lost 1 base and the J gene lost 1 base, with 16 bases spanning the gap. This CDR3 reads CASSLGSGAGSQETQYF. The CDR3 DNA sequence: TGTGCCAGCAGCTTAGGCTCTGGGGCAGGGAGCCAAGAGACCCAGTACTTC.

This rearrangement joins TRBV6-1 to TRBJ2-3; D may be TRBD1 (5 bases). CDR1 and CDR2 (germline): MNHNS, SASEGT. The V end was cut by 2 bases, the J end by 0 bases, with 12 bases between. This CDR3 is 16 amino acids long. The DNA of the CDR3 is TGTGCCAGCAGTGAATGGGGCTCGGGCAGCACAGATACGCAGTATTTT. Its protein is CASSEWGSGSTDTQYF.

The chain has TRBV2 and TRBJ1-2; no clear D gene. The CDR3 runs 12 residues. Germline CDR1 is SNHLY and CDR2 is FYNNEI. V was shortened by 8 bases and J by 2 bases, with 9 bases between the two germline ends. The CDR3 sequence: CASGQLNYGYTF. As DNA, the CDR3 is TGTGCCAGCGGGCAGCTCAACTATGGCTACACCTTC. The full variable domain, with the rest looked up from reference TRBV2 and TRBJ1-2, is EPEVTQTPSHQVTQMGQEVILRCVPISNHLYFYWYRQILGQKVEFLVSFYNNEISEKSEIFDDQFSVERPDGSNFTLKIRSTKLEDSAMYFCASGQLNYGYTFGSGTRLTVV.

The gene calls are TRBV3-1 (or the pseudogene TRBV3-2) and TRBJ1-2, with D uncertain. This CDR3 spans 13 amino acids. Germline V gene data show CDR1 as LGHDT and CDR2 as YNNKEL (reference sequence). V shed 10 bases and J shed 7 bases, with 19 bases lying between them. CDR3 nucleotides: TGTGCCACCCTGGATCGGGGAAGCGGTGGCTACACCTTC. Translation: CATLDRGSGGYTF.

This chain uses TRBV9 with TRBJ2-2, with 10 bases that match TRBD2. V gave up 2 bases and J gave up 5 bases; unmatched junction bases: 9. The CDR3 has 17 residues. Germline CDR1 and CDR2: SGDLS and YYNGEE. CDR3 sequence (DNA): TGTGCCAGCAGCGTCGAAGCGGGGGGGCGTGCGACCGGGGAGCTGTTTTTT. It translates to CASSVEAGGRATGELFF.

The genes are TRBV5-1 and TRBJ2-6, with unresolved D. V gave up 0 bases and J gave up 0 bases, with 10 bases separating them. Looked up from germline, CDR1 is SGHRS and CDR2 is YFSETQ. There are 17 residues in the CDR3. The CDR3 is CASSLVPVDSGANVLTF. In DNA, the CDR3 is TGCGCCAGCAGCTTGGTGCCCGTCGACTCTGGGGCCAACGTCCTGACTTTC.